This T cell receptor (beta chain) was retrieved from a study of blood T cell repertoires in COVID-19 (dated by TCRdb to between 2020 and 2021). About the study as a whole: Collaborator samples came from the United States, Italy and Spain and covered acute and convalescent phases of COVID-19. The prospective study material was composed of cDNA or gDNA derived from T cells, B-cell-depleted T cells, or PBMCs. Nearly every sample came with metadata listing a de-identified subject ID, COVID-19 status, age in years and sex. Where available, HLA class I and class II types were taken from metadata supplied by the sample provider and were not determined by assay-based typing. The samples were drawn from two sources: the first 160 participants of the ongoing ImmuneRACE study, and 1,000 to 1,500 subjects contributed by 6 global collaborators. Subjects who had been exposed to COVID-19, were actively infected with it, or had recovered from it provided the deeply sampled blood TCRbeta repertoires that made up the dataset. The repertoires were made available in a free public database intended to serve as a resource for research on the immune response to SARS-CoV-2.

Whole blood was collected in K2EDTA tubes by collaborating institutions according to the institutions' own protocols. For TCRbeta analysis, collaborators shipped samples as frozen whole blood, isolated PBMCs, or DNA extracted from either of those sample types. Including cysteine and phenylalanine, the CDR3 has 12 amino acids. CDR3 DNA only is kept here, 36 bases in frame from base 1. As encoded in the germline V gene, CDR1 is MNHEY while CDR2 is SVGAGI. V is pared back by 4 bases and J by 6 bases, with 9 bases lying between the germline termini. TCRbeta CDR3 regions were amplified from genomic DNA using the immunoSEQ Assay, a bias-controlled multiplex PCR. Under the source paper's analysis protocol: Nucleated cell counts per sample were estimated from amplification of reference gene primers within the assay. To quantify the absolute abundance of each unique TCRbeta CDR3 rearrangement, sequence reads were collapsed and filtered. For each sample, productive Simpson clonality was calculated by taking the square root of Simpson's diversity index across productive rearrangements. Not all clones reach the TCRdb copy of this immuneACCESS table, which keeps in-frame sequences only. Checked studies attribute under half of the gap to unresolved V genes and leave the rest unexplained. The D gene and trimming were derived from the DNA, and the V and J assignments and clone size from that table. The sample table lists about 190,000 clones, around four fifths of them with a count of one. Of the sample, less than 20% falls within the top ten clones.

As to this clone: Its antigen is still unknown. Qualities for individual bases were not recorded, and no much larger clone is one base off.

Paper-wide results and their limitations: The quantity of clinical and demographic metadata differed by source and by participant and was supplied without curation.

The sequence links TRBV6-5 to TRBJ1-2; TRBD1 is a weak D gene call, 6 bases matching. The TCR comes from a human donor in a cohort sampled during active COVID-19. Sequencing used peripheral blood. CDR3 loop: CASSFSGDGYTF. The nucleotides are TGTGCCAGCAGTTTCTCAGGGGATGGCTACACCTTC.